This entry is about one T cell receptor beta chain. What it recognizes is unknown. Both 60 Vbeta primers and 13 Jbeta primers went into the PCR. Assay: immunoSEQ multiplex PCR; the TCRdb copy retains only in-frame clones and omits some. This sample has around 140,000 clones, with 60% to 80% found just once. These data belong to a study of cytomegalovirus exposure and HLA in healthy donors. This CDR3 is 14 amino acids long. J gave up 8 bases and V 3 bases, and 7 bases lay outside the gene matches. CDR1 and CDR2 (germline): SGDLS, YYNGEE. Overall study findings and caveats: Several V segments, TRBV6-2 and TRBV6-3 among them, could not be told apart and were dropped.

The sequence came from a male donor in good health and CMV-seronegative. The sample was PBMCs. The chain uses TRBV9 and TRBJ1-4; 7 bases line up with TRBD1. The CDR3 reads CASSADREREKLFF. CDR3 coding DNA: TGTGCCAGCAGCGCCGACAGGGAGAGGGAAAAACTGTTTTTT.